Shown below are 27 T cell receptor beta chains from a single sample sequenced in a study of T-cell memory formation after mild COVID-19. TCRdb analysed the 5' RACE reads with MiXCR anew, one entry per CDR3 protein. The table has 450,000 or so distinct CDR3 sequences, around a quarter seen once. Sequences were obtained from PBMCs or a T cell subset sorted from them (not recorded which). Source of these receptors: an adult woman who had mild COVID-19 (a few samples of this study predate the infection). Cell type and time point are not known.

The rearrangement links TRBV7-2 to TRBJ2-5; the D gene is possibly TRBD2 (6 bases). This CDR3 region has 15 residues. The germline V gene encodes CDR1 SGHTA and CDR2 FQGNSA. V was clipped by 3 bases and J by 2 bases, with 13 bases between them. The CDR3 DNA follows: TGTGCCAGCAGCTTGGGAGGCCTCAGGCAAGAGACCCAGTACTTC. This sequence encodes CASSLGGLRQETQYF.

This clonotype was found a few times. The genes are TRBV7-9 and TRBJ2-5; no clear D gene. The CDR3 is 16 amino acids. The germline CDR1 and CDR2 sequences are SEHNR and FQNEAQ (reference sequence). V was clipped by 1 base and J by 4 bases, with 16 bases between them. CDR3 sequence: CASSLVVSQAGETQYF. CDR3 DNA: TGTGCCAGCAGCTTAGTAGTGTCCCAGGCCGGAGAGACCCAGTACTTC.

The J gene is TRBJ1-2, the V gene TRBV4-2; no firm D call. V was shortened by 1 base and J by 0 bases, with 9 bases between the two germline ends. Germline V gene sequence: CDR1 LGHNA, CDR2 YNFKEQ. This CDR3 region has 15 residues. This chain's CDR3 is CASSQVTAPNYGYTF. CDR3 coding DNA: TGTGCCAGCAGCCAAGTGACGGCACCTAACTATGGCTACACCTTC.

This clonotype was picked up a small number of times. The CDR3 region is CATSDSLADSSYNEQFF. CDR3 DNA sequence: TGTGCCACCAGTGATAGCCTAGCGGATAGCTCCTACAATGAGCAGTTCTTC. This chain uses TRBV24-1 with TRBJ2-1; TRBD2 aligns across 7 bases. Trimming cost V 3 bases and J 0 bases; bases outside gene matches: 7. Germline V gives CDR1 KGHDR, CDR2 SFDVKD. The CDR3 spans 17 residues.

The CDR3 is CASREVGSNQPQHF. CDR3 DNA sequence: TGTGCCAGCAGAGAGGTCGGGAGCAATCAGCCCCAGCATTTT. This chain links TRBV12-3 or TRBV12-4 with TRBJ1-5; no definite D call. The CDR3 has 14 amino acids. With 6 bases removed from V and 1 base from J, the gap between germline ends came to 10 bases.

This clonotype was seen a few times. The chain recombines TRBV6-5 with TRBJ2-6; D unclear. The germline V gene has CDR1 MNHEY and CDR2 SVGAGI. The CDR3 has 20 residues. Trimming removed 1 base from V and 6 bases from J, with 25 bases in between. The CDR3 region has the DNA TGTGCCAGCAGTTACTTCGATCCCCGACCGGGTCCTCTGGAGGCCAACGTCCTGACTTTC. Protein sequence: CASSYFDPRPGPLEANVLTF.

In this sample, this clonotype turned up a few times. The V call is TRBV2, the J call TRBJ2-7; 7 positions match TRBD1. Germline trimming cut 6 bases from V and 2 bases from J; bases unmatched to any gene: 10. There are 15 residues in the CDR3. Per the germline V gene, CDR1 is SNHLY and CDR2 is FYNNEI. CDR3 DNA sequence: TGTGCCAGCAGAGCCTCGGGACAGTCAACCTACGAGCAGTACTTC. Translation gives CASRASGQSTYEQYF.

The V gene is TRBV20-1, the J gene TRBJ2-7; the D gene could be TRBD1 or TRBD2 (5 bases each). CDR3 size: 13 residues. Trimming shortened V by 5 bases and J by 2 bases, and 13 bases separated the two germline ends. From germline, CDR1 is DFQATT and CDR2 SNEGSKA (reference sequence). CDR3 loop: CSAGHGAPYEQYF. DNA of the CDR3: TGCAGTGCTGGACACGGGGCCCCCTACGAGCAGTACTTC.

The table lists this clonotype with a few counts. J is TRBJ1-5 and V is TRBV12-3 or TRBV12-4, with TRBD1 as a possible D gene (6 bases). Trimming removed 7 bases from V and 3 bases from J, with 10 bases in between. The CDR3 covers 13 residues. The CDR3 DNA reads TGTGCCAGCATTGGACAGCTCAATCAGCCCCAGCATTTT. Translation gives CASIGQLNQPQHF.

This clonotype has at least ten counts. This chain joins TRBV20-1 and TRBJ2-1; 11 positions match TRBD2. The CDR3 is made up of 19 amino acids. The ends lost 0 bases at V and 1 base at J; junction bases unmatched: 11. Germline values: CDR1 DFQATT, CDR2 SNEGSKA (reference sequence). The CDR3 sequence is CSARDQALAGALSYNEQFF. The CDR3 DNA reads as TGCAGTGCTAGAGACCAGGCACTAGCGGGAGCCCTGTCCTACAATGAGCAGTTCTTC.

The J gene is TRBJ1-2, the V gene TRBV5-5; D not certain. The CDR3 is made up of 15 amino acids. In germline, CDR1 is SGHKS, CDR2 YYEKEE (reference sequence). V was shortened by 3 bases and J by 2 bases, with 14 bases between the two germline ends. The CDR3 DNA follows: TGTGCCAGCAGCTCTTCTAGTCTTCTGAACTATGGCTACACCTTC. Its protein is CASSSSSLLNYGYTF.

CDR3 sequence (DNA): TGTGCCAGCAGCTTAGCGCGTAAGGACACCGGGGAGCTGTTTTTT. Its protein product is CASSLARKDTGELFF. The rearrangement links TRBV7-9 to TRBJ2-2, with D unresolved. Germline V CDR1 and CDR2: SEHNR, FQNEAQ (reference sequence). V gave up 0 bases and J gave up 3 bases, with 8 bases separating them. The CDR3 consists of 15 residues.

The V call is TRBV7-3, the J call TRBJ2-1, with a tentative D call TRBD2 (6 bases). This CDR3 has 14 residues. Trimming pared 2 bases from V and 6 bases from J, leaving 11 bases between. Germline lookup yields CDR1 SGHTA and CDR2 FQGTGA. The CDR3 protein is CASSLSRESNEQFF. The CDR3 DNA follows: TGTGCCAGCAGCTTATCACGGGAGTCCAATGAGCAGTTCTTC.

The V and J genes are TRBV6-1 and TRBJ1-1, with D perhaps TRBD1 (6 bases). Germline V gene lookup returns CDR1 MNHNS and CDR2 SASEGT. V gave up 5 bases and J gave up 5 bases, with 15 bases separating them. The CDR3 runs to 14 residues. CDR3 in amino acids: CASSSTTGMTEAFF. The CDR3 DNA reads TGTGCCAGCAGTTCGACGACAGGTATGACTGAAGCTTTCTTT.

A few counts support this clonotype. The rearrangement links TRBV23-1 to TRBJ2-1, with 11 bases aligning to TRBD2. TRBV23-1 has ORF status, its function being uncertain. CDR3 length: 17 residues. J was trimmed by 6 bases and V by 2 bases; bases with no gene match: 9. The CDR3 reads CASSQPRGTSGPNEQFF. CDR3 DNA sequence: TGCGCCAGCAGTCAACCCCGGGGGACTAGCGGACCCAATGAGCAGTTCTTC.

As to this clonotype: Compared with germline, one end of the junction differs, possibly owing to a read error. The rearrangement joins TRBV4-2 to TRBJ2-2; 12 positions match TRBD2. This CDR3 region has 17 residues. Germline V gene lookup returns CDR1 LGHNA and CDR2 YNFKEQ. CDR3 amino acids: CASTQETSGRNTGELFF. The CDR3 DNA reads TGTGCCAGCACCCAAGAGACTAGCGGGAGGAACACCGGGGAGCTGTTTTTT.

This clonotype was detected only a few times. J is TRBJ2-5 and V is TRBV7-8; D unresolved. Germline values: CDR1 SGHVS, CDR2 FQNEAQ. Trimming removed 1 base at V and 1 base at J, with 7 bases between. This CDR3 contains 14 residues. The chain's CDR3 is CASSLEVFQETQYF. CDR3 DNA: TGTGCCAGCAGCTTAGAAGTCTTCCAAGAGACCCAGTACTTC.

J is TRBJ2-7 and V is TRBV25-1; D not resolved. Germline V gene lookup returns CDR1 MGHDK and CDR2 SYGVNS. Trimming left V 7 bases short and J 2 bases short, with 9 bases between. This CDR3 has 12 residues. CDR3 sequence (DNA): TGTGCCAGCAAGTACAAAACCTACGAGCAGTACTTC. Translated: CASKYKTYEQYF.

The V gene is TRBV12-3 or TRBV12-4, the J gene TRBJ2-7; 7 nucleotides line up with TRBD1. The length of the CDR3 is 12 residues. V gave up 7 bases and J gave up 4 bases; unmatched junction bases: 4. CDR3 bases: TGTGCCAGCACCAAGACAGGGTACGAGCAGTACTTC. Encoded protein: CASTKTGYEQYF.

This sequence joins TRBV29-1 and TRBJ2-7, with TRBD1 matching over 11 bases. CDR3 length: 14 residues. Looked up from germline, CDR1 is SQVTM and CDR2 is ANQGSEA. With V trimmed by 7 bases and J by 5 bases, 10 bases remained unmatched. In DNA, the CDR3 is TGCAGCGCCGCGGGCGGGACAGGGGGGGACGAGCAGTACTTC. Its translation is CSAAGGTGGDEQYF.

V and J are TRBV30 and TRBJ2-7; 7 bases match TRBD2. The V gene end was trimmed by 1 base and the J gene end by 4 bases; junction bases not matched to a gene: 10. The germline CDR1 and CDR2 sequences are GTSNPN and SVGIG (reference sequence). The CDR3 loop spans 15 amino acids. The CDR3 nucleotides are TGTGCCTGGAGTGGCAGCGGGATGACTCAATACGAGCAGTACTTC. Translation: CAWSGSGMTQYEQYF.

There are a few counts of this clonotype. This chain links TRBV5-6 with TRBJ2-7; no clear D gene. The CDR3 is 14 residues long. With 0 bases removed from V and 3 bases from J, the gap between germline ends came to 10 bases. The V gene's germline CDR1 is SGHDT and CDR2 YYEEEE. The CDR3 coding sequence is TGTGCCAGCAGCTTGGGCCCTGCAAACTACGAGCAGTACTTC. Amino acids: CASSLGPANYEQYF.

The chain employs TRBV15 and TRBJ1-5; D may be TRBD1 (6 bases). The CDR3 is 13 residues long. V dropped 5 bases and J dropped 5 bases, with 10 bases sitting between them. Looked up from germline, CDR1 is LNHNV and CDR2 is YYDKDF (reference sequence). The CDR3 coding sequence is TGTGCCACCAGCGCGAAGGGGGATCAGCCCCAGCATTTT. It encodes CATSAKGDQPQHF.

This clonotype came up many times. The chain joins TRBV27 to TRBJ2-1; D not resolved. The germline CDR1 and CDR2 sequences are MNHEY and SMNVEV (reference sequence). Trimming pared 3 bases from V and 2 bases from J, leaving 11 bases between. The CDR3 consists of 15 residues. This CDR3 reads CASSLSSPTYNEQFF. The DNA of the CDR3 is TGTGCCAGCAGTTTGTCGTCACCCACCTACAATGAGCAGTTCTTC.

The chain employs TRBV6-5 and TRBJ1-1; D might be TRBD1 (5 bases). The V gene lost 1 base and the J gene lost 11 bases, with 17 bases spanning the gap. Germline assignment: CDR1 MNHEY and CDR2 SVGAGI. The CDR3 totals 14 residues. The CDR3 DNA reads TGTGCCAGCAGTTACTGGAGGGACGAACAGCGGGCTTTCTTT. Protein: CASSYWRDEQRAFF.

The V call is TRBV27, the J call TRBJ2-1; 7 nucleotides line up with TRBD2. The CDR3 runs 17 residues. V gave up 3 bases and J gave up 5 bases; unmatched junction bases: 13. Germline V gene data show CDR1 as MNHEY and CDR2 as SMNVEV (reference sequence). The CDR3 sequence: CASSFRRAGVSDNEQFF. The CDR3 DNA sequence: TGTGCCAGCAGTTTTCGTCGTGCGGGAGTAAGCGACAATGAGCAGTTCTTC.

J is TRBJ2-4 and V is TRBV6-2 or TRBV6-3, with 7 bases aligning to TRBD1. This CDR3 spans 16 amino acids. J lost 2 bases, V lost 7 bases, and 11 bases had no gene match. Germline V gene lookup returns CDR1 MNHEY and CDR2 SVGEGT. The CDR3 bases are TGTGCCAGCATACAAGGGGGCAAGTCAACCAAAAACATTCAGTACTTC. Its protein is CASIQGGKSTKNIQYF.